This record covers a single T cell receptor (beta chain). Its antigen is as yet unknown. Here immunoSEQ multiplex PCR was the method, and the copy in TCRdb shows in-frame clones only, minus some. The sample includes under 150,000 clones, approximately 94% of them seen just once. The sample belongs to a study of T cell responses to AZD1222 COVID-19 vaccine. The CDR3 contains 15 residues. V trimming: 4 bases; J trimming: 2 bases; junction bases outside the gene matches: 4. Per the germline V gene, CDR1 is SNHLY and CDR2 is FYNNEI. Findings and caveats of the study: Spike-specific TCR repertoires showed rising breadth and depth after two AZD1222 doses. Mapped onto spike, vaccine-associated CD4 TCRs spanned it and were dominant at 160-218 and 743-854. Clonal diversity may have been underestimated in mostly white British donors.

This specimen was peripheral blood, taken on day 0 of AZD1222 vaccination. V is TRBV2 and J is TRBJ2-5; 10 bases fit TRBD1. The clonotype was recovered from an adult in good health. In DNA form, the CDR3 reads TGTGCCAGCAGTGCCCGGACAGGGGGACAAGAGACCCAGTACTTC. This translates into CASSARTGGQETQYF.